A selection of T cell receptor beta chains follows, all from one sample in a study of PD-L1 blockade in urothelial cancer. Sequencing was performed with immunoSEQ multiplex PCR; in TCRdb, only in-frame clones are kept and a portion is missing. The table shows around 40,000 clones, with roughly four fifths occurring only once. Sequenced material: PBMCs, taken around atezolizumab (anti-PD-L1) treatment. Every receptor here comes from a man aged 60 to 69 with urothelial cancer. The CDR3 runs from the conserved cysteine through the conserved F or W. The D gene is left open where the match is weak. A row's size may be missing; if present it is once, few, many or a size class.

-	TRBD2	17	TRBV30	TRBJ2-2	CAWRTTSGRAGTGELFF
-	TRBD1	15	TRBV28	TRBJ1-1	CASIGTDRRNTEAFF
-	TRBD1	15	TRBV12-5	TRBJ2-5	CASGDRGQVEETQYF
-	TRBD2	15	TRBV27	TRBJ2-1	CASNRGLAGVHEQFF
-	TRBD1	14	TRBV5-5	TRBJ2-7	CASSRDRPTYEQYF
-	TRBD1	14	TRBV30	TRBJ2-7	CAWGGRTGFSEQYF
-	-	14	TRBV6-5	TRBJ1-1	CASSYGTKNTEAFF
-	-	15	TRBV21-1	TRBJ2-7	CASSNRQANCWEQYF
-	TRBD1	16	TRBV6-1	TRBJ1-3	CASSADRVSSGNTIYF
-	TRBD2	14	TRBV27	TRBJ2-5	CASSQKTSGSTQYF
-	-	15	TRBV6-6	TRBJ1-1	CASSYGGAVGTEAFF
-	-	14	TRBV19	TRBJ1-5	CASSISKGPQPQHF
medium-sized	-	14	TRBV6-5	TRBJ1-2	CASSYSNSGEGYTF
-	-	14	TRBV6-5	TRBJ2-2	CASAGGGGTGELFF
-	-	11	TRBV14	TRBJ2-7	CASSQGSEQYF
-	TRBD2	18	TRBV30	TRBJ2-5	CAWSTLQKGLAGGETQYF
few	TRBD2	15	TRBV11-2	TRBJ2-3	CASSSPGLTADTQYF
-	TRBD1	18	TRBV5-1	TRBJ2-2	CASSLWDRGSRDTGELFF
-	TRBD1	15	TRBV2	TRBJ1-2	CASSGDRGVSGGYTF
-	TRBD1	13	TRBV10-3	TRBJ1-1	CAISGGQGPEAFF
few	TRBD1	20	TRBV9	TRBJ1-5	CASTKEGGLRVDPTNQPQHF
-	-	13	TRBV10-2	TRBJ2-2	CASRLAVTGELFF
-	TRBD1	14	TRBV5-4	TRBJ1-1	CASSFDRGYTEAFF
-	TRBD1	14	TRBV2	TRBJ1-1	CASSSGQTNTEAFF
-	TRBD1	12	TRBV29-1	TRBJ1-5	CSVGTEGQAQHF
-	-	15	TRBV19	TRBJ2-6	CASSLQVVGANVLTF
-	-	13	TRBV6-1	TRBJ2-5	CASSVAARETQYF
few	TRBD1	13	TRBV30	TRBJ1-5	CAWTGGTNQPQHF
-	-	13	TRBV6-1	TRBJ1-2	CASRAGGGYGYTF
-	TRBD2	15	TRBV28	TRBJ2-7	CASTGGGPSSYEQYF
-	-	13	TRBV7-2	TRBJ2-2	CASSPVGGGELFF
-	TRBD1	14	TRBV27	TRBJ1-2	CASSLKGGNYGYTF
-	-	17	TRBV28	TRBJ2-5	CASSFYGAGYGRETQYF